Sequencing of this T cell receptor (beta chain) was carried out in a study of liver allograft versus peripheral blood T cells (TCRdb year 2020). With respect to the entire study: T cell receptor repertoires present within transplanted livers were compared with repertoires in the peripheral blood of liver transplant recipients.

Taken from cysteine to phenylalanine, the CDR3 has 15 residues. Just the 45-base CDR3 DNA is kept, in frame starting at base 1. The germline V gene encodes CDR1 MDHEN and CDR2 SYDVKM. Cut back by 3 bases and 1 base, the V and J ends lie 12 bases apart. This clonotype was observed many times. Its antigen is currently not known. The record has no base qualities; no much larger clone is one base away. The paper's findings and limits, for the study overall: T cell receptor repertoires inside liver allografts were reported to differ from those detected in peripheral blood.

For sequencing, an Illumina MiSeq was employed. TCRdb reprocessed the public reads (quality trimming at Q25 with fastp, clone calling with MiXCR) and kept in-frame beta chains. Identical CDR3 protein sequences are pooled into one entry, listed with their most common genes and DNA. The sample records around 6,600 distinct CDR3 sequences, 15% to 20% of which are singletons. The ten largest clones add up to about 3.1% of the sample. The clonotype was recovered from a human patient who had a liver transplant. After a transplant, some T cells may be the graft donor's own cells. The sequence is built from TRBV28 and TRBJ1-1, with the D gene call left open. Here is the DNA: TGTGCCAGCAGTTTTATCCGTTTGGGGAACACTGAAGCTTTCTTT. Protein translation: CASSFIRLGNTEAFF.